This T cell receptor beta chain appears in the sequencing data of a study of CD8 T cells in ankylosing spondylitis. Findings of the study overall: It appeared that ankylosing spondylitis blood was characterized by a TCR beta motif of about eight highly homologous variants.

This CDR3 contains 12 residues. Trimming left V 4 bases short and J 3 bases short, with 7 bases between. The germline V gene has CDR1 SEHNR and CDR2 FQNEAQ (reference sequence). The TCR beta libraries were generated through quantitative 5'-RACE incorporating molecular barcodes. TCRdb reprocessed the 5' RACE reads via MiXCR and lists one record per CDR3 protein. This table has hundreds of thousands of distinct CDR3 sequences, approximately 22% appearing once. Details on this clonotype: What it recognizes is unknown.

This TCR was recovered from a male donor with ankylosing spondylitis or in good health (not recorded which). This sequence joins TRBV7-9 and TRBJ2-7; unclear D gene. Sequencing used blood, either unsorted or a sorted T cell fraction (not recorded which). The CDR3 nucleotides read TGTGCCAGCAGCTCCACACTCTACGAGCAGTACTTC. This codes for CASSSTLYEQYF.